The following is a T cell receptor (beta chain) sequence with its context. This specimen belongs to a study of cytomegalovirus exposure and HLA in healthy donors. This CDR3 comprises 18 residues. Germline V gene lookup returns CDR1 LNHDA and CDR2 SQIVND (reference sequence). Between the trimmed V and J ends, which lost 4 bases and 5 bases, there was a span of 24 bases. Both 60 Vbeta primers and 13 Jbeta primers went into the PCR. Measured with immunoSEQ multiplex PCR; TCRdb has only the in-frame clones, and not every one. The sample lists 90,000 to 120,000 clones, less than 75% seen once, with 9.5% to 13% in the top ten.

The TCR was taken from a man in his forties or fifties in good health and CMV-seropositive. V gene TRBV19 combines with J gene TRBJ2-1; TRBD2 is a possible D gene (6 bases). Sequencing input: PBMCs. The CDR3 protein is CASSTQLTRERVNNEQFF. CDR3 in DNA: TGTGCCAGTAGTACACAACTGACCCGGGAGAGGGTTAACAATGAGCAGTTCTTC.